This TCR beta chain was observed in a study of shared clonotypes between healthy human individuals. The study's findings and limits: It was expected that sequencing depth would affect clonotype sharing among donors. Represented genetic and exposure-history diversity was restricted by having few donors.

CDR1 and CDR2 (germline): SGHNT, YYREEE (reference sequence). V lost 0 bases to trimming and J lost 4 bases, with 10 bases between them. The CDR3 spans 14 residues. Generated by immunoSEQ multiplex PCR, the TCRdb table keeps only in-frame clones and is missing some. The sample lists fewer than 1.4 million clones; around 82% were seen once. On this clone: What it binds is unknown.

The donors were adults (healthy and HIV-negative) with no recent acute infections or vaccinations. The study drew all its donors from Caucasian adults living in Nashville, Tennessee. The sample was memory CD4+ T cells from PBMCs. The subset was: CD45RA-negative fraction. The chain couples TRBV5-4 to TRBJ1-2, with D possibly matching TRBD1 (6 bases). This clonotype was sampled from a man younger than 30 in good health. Some clones in this sample may be carry-over from other donors' samples. The CDR3 spells CASSLARDTYGYTF. In nucleotides, the CDR3 is TGTGCCAGCAGCTTGGCTAGGGACACCTATGGCTACACCTTC.